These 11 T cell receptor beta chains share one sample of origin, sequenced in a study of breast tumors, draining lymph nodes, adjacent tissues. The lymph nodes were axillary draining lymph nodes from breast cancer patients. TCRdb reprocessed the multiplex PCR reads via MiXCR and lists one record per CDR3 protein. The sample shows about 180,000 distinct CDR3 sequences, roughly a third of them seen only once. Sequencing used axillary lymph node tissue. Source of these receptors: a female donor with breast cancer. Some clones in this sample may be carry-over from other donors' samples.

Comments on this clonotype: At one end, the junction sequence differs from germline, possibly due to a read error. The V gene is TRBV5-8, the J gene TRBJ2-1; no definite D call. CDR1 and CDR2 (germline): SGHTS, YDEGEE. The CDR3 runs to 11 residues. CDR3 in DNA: TGTGCCAGCAGCTTCAATAATGCGCAGTTCTTC. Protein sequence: CASSFNNAQFF.

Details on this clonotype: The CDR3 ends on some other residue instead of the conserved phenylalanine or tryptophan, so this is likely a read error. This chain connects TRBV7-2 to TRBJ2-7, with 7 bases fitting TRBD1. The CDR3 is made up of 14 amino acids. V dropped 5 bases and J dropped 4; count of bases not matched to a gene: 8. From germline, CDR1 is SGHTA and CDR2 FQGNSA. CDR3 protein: CASSPEGGIYEQYS. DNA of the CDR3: TGTGCCAGCAGCCCGGAAGGGGGCATTTACGAGCAGTACTCC.

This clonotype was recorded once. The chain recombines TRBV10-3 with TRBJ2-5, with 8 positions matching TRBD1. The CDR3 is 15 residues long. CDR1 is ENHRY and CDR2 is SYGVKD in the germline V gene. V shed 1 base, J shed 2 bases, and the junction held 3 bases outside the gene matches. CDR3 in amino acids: CAISEFGQGQETQYF. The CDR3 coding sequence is TGTGCCATCAGTGAGTTCGGACAGGGTCAAGAGACCCAGTACTTC.

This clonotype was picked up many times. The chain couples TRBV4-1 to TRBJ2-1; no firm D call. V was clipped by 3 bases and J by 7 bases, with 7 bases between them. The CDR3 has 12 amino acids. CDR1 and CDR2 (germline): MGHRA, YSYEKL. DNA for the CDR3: TGCGCCAGCAGCCATCCGAGGAATGAGCAGTTCTTC. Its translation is CASSHPRNEQFF.

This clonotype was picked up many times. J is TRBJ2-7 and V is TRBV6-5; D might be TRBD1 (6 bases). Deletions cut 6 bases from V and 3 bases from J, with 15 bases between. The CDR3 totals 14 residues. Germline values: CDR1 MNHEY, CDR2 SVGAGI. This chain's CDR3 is CASSPSRGNYEQYF. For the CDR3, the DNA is TGTGCCAGCAGCCCCTCCAGGGGCAACTACGAGCAGTACTTC.

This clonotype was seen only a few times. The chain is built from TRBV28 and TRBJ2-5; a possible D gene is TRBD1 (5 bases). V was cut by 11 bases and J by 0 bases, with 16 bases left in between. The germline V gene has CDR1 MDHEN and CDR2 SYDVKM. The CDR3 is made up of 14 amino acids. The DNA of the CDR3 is TGTGCCGCCTCACCTCAGGGTTACCAAGAGACCCAGTACTTC. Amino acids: CAASPQGYQETQYF.

The CDR3 nucleotides read TGTGCCAGCAGTATGCATCAGCACTACAATGAGCAGTTCTTC. It encodes CASSMHQHYNEQFF. V gene TRBV12-3 or TRBV12-4 combines with J gene TRBJ2-1; D remains ambiguous. The V end lost 5 bases, the J end lost 3 bases, and 11 bases lay between the germline ends. The CDR3 is made up of 14 amino acids.

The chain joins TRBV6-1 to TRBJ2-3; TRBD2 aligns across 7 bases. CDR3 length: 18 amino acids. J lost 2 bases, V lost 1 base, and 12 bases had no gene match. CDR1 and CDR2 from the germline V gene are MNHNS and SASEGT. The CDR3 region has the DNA TGTGCCAGCAGTGAAGGGAGGAGGCTAGCGGACAACACAGATACGCAGTATTTT. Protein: CASSEGRRLADNTDTQYF.

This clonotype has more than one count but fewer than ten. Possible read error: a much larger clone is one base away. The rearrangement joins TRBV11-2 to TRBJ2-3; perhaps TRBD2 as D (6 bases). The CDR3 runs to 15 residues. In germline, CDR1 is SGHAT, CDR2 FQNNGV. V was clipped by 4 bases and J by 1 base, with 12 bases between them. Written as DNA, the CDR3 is TGTGCCAGCAGCTCAGTGACTAGAGGCACAGATACGCAGTATTTT. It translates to CASSSVTRGTDTQYF.

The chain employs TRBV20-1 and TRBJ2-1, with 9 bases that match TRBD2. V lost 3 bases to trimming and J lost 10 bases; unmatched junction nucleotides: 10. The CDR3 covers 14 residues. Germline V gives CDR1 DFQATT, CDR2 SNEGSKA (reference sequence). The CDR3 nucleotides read TGCAGTGCTAGGCCAGCGGGAGGTACCTCCGAGCAGTTCTTC. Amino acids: CSARPAGGTSEQFF.

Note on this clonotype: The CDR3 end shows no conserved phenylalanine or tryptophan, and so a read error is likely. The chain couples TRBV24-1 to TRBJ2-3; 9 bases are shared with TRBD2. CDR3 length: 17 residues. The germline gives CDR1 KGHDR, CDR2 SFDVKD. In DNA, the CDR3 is TGCAGTGCTAGAGTTCCTTTAGCGGGGGTGGCTATAGATACGCAGTATTCT. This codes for CSARVPLAGVAIDTQYS.